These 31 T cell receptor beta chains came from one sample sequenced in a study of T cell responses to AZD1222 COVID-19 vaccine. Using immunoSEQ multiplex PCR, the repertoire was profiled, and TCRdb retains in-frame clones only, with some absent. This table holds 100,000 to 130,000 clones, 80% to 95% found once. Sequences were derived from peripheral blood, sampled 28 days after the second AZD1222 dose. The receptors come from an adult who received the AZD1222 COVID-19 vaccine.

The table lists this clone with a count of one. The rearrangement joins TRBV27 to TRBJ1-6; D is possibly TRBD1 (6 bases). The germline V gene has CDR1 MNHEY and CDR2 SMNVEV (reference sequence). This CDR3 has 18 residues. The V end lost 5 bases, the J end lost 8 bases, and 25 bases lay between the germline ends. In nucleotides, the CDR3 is TGTGCCAGCAGTCTGGGATCGTATGCCCAGGGGAGCTATTCACCCCTCCACTTT. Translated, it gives CASSLGSYAQGSYSPLHF.

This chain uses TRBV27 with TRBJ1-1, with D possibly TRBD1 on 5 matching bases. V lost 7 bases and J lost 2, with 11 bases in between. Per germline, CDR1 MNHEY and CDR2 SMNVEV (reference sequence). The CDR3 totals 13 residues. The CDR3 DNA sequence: TGTGCCAGCAACCTGGGGCCAAACACTGAAGCTTTCTTT. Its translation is CASNLGPNTEAFF.

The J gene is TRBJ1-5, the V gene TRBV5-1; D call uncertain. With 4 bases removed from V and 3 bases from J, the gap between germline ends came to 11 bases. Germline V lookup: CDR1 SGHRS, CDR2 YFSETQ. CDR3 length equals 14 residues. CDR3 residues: CASSPDGLNQPQHF. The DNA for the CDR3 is TGCGCCAGCAGCCCGGACGGCCTCAATCAGCCCCAGCATTTT.

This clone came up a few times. The CDR3 DNA reads TGTGCCAGTAGTATATCAATGGGTTCTGGGGCCAACGTCCTGACTTTC. It translates to CASSISMGSGANVLTF. V gene TRBV19 combines with J gene TRBJ2-6; D is undetermined. The CDR3 is 16 amino acids. The ends were cut back, 2 bases at V and 1 base at J, with 9 bases in the middle. Germline V lookup: CDR1 LNHDA, CDR2 SQIVND (reference sequence).

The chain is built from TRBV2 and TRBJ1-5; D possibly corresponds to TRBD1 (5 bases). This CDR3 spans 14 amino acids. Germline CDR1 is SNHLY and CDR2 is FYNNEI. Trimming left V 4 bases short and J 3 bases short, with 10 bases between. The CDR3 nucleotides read TGTGCCAGCAGTGCCGCCAGGGTCAATCAGCCCCAGCATTTT. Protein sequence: CASSAARVNQPQHF.

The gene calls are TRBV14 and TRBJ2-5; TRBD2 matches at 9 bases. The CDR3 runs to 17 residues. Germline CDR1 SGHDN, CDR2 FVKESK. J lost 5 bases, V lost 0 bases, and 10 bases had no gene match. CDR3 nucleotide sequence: TGTGCCAGCAGCCAAGATCCCCCGTCTAGCGGGAAGGAGACCCAGTACTTC. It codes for CASSQDPPSSGKETQYF.

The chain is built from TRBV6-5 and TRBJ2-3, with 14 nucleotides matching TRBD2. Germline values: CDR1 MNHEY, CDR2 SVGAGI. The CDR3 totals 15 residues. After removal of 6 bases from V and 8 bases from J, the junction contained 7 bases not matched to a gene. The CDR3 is CASRMTSGRGGTQYF. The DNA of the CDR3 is TGTGCCAGCAGGATGACTAGCGGGAGGGGCGGTACGCAGTATTTT.

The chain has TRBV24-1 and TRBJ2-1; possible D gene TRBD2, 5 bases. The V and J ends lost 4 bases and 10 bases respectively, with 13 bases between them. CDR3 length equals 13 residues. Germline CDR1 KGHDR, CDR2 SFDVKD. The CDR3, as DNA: TGTGCCACCAGTGAAACTGGCGGCGGGGAGCAGTTCTTC. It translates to CATSETGGGEQFF.

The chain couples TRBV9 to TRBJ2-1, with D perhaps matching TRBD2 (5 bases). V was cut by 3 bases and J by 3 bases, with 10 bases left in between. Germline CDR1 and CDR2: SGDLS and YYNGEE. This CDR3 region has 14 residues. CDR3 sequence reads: CASSGGSYYNEQFF. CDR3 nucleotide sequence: TGTGCCAGCAGCGGCGGGTCGTACTACAATGAGCAGTTCTTC.

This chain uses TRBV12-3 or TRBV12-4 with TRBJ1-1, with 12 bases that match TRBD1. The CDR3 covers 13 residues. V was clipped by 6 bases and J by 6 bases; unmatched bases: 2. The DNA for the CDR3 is TGTGCCAGCAGGGGACAGGGGGCGGCTGAAGCTTTCTTT. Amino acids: CASRGQGAAEAFF.

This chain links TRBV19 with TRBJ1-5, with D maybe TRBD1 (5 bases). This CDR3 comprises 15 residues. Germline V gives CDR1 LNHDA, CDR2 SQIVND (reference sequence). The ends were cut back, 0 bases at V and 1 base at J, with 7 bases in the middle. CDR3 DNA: TGTGCCAGTAGTATAGAAGGGGAAAGCAATCAGCCCCAGCATTTT. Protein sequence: CASSIEGESNQPQHF.

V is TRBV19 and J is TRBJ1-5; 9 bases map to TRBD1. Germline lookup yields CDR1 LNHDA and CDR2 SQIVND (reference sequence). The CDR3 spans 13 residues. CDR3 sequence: CASGDRGNQPQHF. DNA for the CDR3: TGTGCATCGGGCGACAGGGGGAATCAGCCCCAGCATTTT.

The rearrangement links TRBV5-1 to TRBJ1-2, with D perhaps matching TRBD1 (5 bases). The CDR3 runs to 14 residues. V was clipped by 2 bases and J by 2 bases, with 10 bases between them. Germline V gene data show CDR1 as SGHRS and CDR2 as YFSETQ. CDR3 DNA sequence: TGCGCCAGCAGCTTTACAGGCGGAAACTATGGCTACACCTTC. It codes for CASSFTGGNYGYTF. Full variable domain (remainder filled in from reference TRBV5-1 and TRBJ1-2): KAGVTQTPRYLIKTRGQQVTLSCSPISGHRSVSWYQQTPGQGLQFLFEYFSETQRNKGNFPGRFSGRQFSNSRSEMNVSTLELGDSALYLCASSFTGGNYGYTFGSGTRLTVV.

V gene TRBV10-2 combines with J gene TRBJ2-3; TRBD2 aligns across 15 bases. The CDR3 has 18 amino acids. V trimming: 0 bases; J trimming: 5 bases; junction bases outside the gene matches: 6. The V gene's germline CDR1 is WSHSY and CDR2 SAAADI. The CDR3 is CASSESGLAGGPGDTQYF. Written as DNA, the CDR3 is TGCGCCAGCAGTGAGTCGGGACTAGCGGGAGGTCCCGGAGATACGCAGTATTTT.

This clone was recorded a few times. CDR3 amino acids: CATSKRLGAGQPQHF. DNA of the CDR3: TGTGCCACCAGTAAACGGCTTGGAGCGGGGCAGCCCCAGCATTTT. J is TRBJ1-5 and V is TRBV15; D call uncertain. This CDR3 is built from 15 residues. CDR1 and CDR2 (germline): LNHNV, YYDKDF (reference sequence). Trimming left V 6 bases short and J 7 bases short, with 19 bases between.

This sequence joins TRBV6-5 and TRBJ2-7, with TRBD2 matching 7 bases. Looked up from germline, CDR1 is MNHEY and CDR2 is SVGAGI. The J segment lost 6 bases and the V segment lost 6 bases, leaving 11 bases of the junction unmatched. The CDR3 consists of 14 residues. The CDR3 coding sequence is TGTGCCAGCAGCCCCCGACTAGCAGGAGGCGAGCAGTACTTC. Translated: CASSPRLAGGEQYF.

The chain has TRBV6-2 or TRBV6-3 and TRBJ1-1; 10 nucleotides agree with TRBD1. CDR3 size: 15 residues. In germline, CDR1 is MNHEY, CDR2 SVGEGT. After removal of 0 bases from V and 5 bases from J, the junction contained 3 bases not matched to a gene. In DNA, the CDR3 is TGTGCCAGCAGTTACTCGCCGGGACAGGGGACTGAAGCTTTCTTT. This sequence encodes CASSYSPGQGTEAFF.

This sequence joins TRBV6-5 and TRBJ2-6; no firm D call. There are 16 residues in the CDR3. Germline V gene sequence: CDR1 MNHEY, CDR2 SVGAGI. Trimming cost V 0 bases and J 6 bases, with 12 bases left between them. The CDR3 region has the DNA TGTGCCAGCAGTTACTCCGGCGGTCAAAAGGCCAACGTCCTGACTTTC. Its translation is CASSYSGGQKANVLTF.

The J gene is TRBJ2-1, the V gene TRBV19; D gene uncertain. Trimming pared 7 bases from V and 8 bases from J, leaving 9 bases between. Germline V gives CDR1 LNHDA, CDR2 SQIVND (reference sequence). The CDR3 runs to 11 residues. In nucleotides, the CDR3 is TGTGCCAGTACCGTGGACGATGAGCAGTTCTTC. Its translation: CASTVDDEQFF.

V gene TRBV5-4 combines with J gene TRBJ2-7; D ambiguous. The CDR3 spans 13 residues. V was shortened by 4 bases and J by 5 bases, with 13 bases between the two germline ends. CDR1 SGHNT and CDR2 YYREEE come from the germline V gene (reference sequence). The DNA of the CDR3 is TGTGCCAGCAGCCTCAGTAAAGCCCACGAGCAGTACTTC. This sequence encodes CASSLSKAHEQYF.

CDR3 in DNA: TGTGCCAGCAGTGAAGCGGCAGGCCCCACAGGGACCCAGTACTTC. Translation gives CASSEAAGPTGTQYF. V and J are TRBV25-1 and TRBJ2-5, with D possibly matching TRBD1 (5 bases). Germline assignment: CDR1 MGHDK and CDR2 SYGVNS. The CDR3 runs 15 residues. Deletions cut 2 bases from V and 7 bases from J, with 17 bases between. The variable domain in full, completed from reference TRBV25-1 and TRBJ2-5, reads EADIYQTPRYLVIGTGKKITLECSQTMGHDKMYWYQQDPGMELHLIHYSYGVNSTEKGDLSSESTVSRIRTEHFPLTLESARPSHTSQYLCASSEAAGPTGTQYFGPGTRLLVL.

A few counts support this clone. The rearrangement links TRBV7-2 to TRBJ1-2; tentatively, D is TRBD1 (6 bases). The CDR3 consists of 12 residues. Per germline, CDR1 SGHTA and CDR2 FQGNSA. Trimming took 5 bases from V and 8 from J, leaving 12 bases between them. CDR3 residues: CASSAQGMGYTF. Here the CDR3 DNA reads TGTGCCAGCAGCGCACAGGGTATGGGCTACACCTTC.

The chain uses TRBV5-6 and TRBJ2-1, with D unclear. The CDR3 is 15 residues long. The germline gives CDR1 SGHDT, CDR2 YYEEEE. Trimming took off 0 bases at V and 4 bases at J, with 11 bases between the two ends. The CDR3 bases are TGTGCCAGCAGCTTGGGCGACACCCGGTACAATGAGCAGTTCTTC. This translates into CASSLGDTRYNEQFF.

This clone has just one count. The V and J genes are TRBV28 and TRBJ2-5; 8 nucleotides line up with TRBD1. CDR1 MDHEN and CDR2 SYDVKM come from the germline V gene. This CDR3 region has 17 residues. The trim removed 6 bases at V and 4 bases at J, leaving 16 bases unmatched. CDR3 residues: CASSPRTGKRSRETQYF. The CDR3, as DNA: TGTGCCAGCAGCCCCAGGACAGGGAAGAGGTCTAGAGAGACCCAGTACTTC.

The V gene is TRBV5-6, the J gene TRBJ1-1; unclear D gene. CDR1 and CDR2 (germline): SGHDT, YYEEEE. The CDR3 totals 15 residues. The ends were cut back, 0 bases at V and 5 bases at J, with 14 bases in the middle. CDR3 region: CASSLVPGAMTEAFF. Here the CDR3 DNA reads TGTGCCAGCAGCTTGGTACCTGGCGCGATGACTGAAGCTTTCTTT.

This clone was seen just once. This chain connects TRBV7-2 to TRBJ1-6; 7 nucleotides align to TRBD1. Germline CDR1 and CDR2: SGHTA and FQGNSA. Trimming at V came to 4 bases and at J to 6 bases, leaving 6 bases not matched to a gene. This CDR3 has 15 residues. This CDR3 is CASSSERGLNSPLHF. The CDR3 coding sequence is TGTGCCAGCAGCTCGGAAAGGGGGCTTAATTCACCCCTCCACTTT.

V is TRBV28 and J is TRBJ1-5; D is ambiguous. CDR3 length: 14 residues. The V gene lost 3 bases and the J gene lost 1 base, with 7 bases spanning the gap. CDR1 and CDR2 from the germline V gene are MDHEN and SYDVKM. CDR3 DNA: TGTGCCAGCAGTTTCGAACAGAGCAATCAGCCCCAGCATTTT. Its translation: CASSFEQSNQPQHF.

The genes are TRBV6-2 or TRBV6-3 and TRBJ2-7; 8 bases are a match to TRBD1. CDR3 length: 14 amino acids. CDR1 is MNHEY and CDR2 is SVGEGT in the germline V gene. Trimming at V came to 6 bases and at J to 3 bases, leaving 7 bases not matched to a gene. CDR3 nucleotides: TGTGCCAGCAGCATCACAGGGGGTTTCTACGAGCAGTACTTC. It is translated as CASSITGGFYEQYF.

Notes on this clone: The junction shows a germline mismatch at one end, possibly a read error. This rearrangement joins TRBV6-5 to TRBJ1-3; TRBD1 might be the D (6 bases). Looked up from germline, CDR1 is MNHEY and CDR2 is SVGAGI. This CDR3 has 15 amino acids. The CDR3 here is CASKGGATGGNTIYF. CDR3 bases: TGTGCAAGCAAGGGGGGGGCGACGGGAGGAAACACCATATATTTT.

The CDR3 region has the DNA TGCGCCAGCAGCCCATCCCTAGCGGGGGCCCCCCGCGACGAGCAGTACTTC. Translated: CASSPSLAGAPRDEQYF. The rearrangement joins TRBV4-1 to TRBJ2-7; TRBD2 aligns across 10 bases. From germline, CDR1 is MGHRA and CDR2 YSYEKL. This CDR3 region has 17 residues. The V and J ends lost 4 bases and 5 bases, in that order; junction bases with no gene match: 14.

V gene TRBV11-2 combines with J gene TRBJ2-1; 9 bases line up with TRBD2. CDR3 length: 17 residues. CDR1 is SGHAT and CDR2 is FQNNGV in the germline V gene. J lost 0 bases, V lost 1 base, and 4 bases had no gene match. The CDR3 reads CASSLVAGDLSYNEQFF. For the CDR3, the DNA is TGTGCCAGCAGCTTAGTAGCGGGAGATCTCTCCTACAATGAGCAGTTCTTC.